The table lists the clone carrying this TCR beta chain with a few counts. Given a much more abundant clone one base away, this may be a read error. This entry comes from a study of regulatory T cells in long-lasting Graves disease. HTBI primers from iRepertoire and Arm-PCR of CDR3 regions yielded the TCR beta libraries. TCRdb passed the multiplex PCR reads through MiXCR, listing each CDR3 protein once. Among 680,000 or so distinct CDR3 sequences listed, 16% were seen once. The CDR3 contains 14 residues. The germline gives CDR1 SEHNR, CDR2 FQNEAQ (reference sequence). Stated time point: newly diagnosed GD, antithyroid drugs for less than 3 months. Generation of the TCR library employed RNA extracted from PBMCs. These data are also associated with another study on T cells in Graves' hyperthyroidism and ophthalmopathy.

The input for sequencing was peripheral blood mononuclear cells (PBMCs), taken at new diagnosis, from a patient treated with antithyroid drugs. This rearrangement joins TRBV7-9 to TRBJ2-5; TRBD1 matches at 7 bases. This sequence was found in a woman aged 25 to 45 with Graves disease. CDR3 sequence reads: CAVSRGQHQGTQYF. DNA of the CDR3: TGTGCAGTTAGTAGGGGACAGCACCAAGGGACCCAGTACTTC.